Listed below are T cell receptor beta chains from one sample, sequenced in a study of Tregs in tolerant kidney transplant recipients. For these TCRs, the target antigens are not known. Clones were read by immunoSEQ multiplex PCR, and TCRdb kept only the in-frame ones, dropping some. The sample shows about 44,000 clones, around 95% of them seen only once. What was sequenced was Tregs from blood cultured with allogeneic cells. The source is a human donor in good health. Both conserved end residues are trimmed from each CDR3.

TRBJ2-5,TRBV5-1,ASSLAGTTQETQY
TRBJ1-3,TRBV6-6,ASNNRDLSGNTIY
TRBJ2-7,TRBV6-6,ASSQAPGEQY
TRBJ2-7,TRBV10-3,AISLTGYEQY
TRBJ2-7,TRBV29-1,SARQGSFHEQY
TRBJ1-5,TRBV30,AWSRDPGEPQH
TRBJ1-5,TRBV29-1,SVIQGNQPQH
TRBJ1-5,TRBV2,ASSEAAGGYQPQH
TRBJ2-7,TRBV7-9,ASSSFIAGGRPYEQY
TRBJ2-3,TRBV10-3,AISDGAAITDTQY
TRBJ1-5,TRBV6-5,ASRPLNSNQPQH
TRBJ2-2,TRBV27,ASSLLGDTGELF
TRBJ1-5,TRBV28,ASSPTGVGNQPQH
TRBJ1-4,TRBV19,ASSIGTGPLRNEKLF
TRBJ1-2,TRBV6-1,ASSPWDGYT
TRBJ1-2,TRBV18,ASSQGANYGYT
TRBJ2-7,TRBV18,ASSPGLAPLEQY
TRBJ1-5,TRBV15,ATSSWGGNQPQH
TRBJ2-7,TRBV15,ATSVEVSGYEQY
TRBJ2-2,TRBV9,ASSVVGLADTGELF
TRBJ2-7,TRBV30,AWRRDRGAYEQY
TRBJ2-2,TRBV19,ASSILGNTGELF
TRBJ2-7,TRBV5-6,ASSLGGKQY
TRBJ2-7,TRBV4-1,ASSQEVIAGINTYEQY
TRBJ2-7,TRBV2,ASRIEVAGAYEQY
TRBJ1-6,TRBV6-5,ASSSPRGVYSPLH
TRBJ1-5,TRBV28,ASSFFGIPHNQPQH
TRBJ2-7,TRBV19,ASSRRGTGGSSYEQY
TRBJ1-3,TRBV7-9,ASSTRQGHPSGNTIY
TRBJ2-1,TRBV5-1,ASSLDVTLNEQF
TRBJ1-2,TRBV30,AHGGTGRNYGYT
TRBJ1-1,TRBV19,ASSIEGTGNTEAF
TRBJ1-5,TRBV30,AWSVTGRGHGQPQH
TRBJ2-5,TRBV7-8,ASSLSRVMETQY
TRBJ2-7,TRBV5-6,ASSWYRFPVHEQY
TRBJ2-3,TRBV29-1,SVEVRVGTDTQY
TRBJ2-3,TRBV5-6,ASSLEASSSTDTQY
TRBJ2-2,TRBV18,ASSSQGGDTGELF
TRBJ2-2,TRBV11-2,ASSRISSANTGELF
TRBJ2-3,TRBV11-2,ASSPLVLAGGDTQY
TRBJ1-2,TRBV14,ASSQDRRVRSGYT
TRBJ2-7,TRBV5-8,ASSRVTAKSLYEQY
TRBJ1-4,TRBV27,ASRPRNSGSEKLF
TRBJ2-5,TRBV5-1,ASSLQGWETQY
TRBJ1-1,TRBV6-5,ASSTYAEAF
TRBJ1-4,TRBV7-9,ASSFPRGKGEKLF
TRBJ2-7,TRBV2,ASNRGTDEQY
TRBJ2-1,TRBV9,ASSGRRLLGYNEQF
TRBJ1-1,TRBV5-1,ASSLFQSNTEAF
TRBJ2-5,TRBV5-4,ASSPTRTGTQY
TRBJ1-2,TRBV5-4,ASSTFSYRGRGYT
TRBJ2-1,TRBV2,ASSPRGTGEQF
TRBJ2-1,TRBV19,ASSILGGGNEQF